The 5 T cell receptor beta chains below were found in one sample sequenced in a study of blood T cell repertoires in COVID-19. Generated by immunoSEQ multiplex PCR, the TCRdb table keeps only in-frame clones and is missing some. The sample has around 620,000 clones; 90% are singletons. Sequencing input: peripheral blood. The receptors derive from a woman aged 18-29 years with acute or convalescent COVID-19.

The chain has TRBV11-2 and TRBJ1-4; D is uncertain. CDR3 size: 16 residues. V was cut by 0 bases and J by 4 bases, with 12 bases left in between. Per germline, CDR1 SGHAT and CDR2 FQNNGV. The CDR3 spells CASSLDSVGLNEKLFF. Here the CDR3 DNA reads TGTGCCAGCAGCTTAGATTCCGTGGGCCTTAATGAAAAACTGTTTTTT.

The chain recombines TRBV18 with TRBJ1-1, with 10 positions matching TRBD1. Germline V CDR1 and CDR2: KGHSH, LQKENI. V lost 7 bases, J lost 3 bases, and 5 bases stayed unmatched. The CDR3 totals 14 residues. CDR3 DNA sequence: TGTGCCAGCTTATTGGACAGGGGGTACACTGAAGCTTTCTTT. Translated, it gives CASLLDRGYTEAFF.

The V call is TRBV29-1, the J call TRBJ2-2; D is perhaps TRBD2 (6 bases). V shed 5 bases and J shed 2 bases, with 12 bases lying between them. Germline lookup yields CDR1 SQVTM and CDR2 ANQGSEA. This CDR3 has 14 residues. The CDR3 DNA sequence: TGCAGCGTTAAACGGGACTCCAACACCGGGGAGCTGTTTTTT. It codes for CSVKRDSNTGELFF.

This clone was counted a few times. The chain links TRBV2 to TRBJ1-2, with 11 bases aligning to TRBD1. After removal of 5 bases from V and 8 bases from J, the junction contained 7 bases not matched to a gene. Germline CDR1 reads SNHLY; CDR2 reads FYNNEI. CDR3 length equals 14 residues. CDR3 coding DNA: TGTGCCAGCAGTCTGGACAGGGGGCTAGGAGGCTACACCTTC. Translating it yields CASSLDRGLGGYTF.

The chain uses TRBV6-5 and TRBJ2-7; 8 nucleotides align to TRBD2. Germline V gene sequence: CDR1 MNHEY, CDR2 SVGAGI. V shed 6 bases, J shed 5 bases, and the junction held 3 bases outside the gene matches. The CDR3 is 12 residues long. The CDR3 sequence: CASSSGGNEQYF. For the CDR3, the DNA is TGTGCCAGCAGCTCGGGGGGGAACGAGCAGTACTTC.